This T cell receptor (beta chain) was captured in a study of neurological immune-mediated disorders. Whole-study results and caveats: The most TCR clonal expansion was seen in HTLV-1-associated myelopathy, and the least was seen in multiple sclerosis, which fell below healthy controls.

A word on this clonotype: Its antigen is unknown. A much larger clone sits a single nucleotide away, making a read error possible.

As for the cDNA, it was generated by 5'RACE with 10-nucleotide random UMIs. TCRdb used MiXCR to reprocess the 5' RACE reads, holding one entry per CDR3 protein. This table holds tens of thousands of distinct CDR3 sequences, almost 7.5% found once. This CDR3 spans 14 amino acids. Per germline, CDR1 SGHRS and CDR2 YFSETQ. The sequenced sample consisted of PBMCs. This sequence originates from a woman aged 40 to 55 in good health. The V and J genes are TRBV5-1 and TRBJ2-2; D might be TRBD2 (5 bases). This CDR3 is CASSLVQSTGDLFF. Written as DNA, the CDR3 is TGCGCCAGCAGCTTGGTACAGTCGACCGGGGATCTGTTTTTT.